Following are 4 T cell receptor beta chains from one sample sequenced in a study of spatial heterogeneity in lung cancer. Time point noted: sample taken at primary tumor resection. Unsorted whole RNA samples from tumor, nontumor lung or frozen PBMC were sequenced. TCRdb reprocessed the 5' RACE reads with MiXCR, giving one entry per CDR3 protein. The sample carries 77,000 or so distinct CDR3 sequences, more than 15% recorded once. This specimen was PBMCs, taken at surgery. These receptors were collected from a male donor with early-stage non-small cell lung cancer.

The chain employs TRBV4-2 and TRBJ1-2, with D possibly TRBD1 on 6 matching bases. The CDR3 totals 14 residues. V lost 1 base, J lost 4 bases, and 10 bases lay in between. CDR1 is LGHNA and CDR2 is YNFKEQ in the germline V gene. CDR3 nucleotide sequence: TGTGCCAGCAGCCAAGGACAGGATTTCTATGGCTACACCTTC. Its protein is CASSQGQDFYGYTF.

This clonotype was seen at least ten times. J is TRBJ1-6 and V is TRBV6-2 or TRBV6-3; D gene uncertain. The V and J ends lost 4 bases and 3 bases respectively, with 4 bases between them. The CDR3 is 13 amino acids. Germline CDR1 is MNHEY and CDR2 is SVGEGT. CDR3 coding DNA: TGTGCCAGCAGTTGGGACTATAATTCACCCCTCCACTTT. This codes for CASSWDYNSPLHF.

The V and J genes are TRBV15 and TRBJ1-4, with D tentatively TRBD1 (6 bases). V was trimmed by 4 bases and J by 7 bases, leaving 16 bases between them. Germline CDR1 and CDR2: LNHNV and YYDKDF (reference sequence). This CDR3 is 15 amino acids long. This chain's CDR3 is CATSKGQIEGEKLFF. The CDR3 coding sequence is TGTGCCACCAGCAAAGGACAGATCGAGGGTGAAAAACTGTTTTTT.

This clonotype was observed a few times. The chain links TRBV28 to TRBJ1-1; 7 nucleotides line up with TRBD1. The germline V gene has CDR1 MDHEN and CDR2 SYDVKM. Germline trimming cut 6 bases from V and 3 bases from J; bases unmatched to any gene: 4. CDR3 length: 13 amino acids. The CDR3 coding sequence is TGTGCCAGCAGCCCACAGGGGCACACTGAAGCTTTCTTT. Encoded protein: CASSPQGHTEAFF. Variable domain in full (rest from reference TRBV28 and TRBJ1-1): DVKVTQSSRYLVKRTGEKVFLECVQDMDHENMFWYRQDPGLGLRLIYFSYDVKMKEKGDIPEGYSVSREKKERFSLILESASTNQTSMYLCASSPQGHTEAFFGQGTRLTVV.